Following are 14 T cell receptor beta chains from one sample sequenced in a study of CD8 T cells in Susac syndrome. Random hexamers primed reverse transcription of about 0.45 to 1 ug RNA. MiXCR, run by TCRdb on the immunoSEQ multiplex PCR reads, gives a single entry per CDR3 protein. The sample lists 150,000 to 200,000 distinct CDR3 sequences, about 93% seen once, with around 0.14% in the top ten. The material sequenced was CD4+ T cells from PBMCs. These TCRs come from a human donor in good health.

The rearrangement joins TRBV10-3 to TRBJ1-2; a possible D gene is TRBD1 (5 bases). The germline V gene has CDR1 ENHRY and CDR2 SYGVKD. CDR3 length equals 12 residues. Trimming stripped 4 bases from V and 3 bases from J, with 6 bases between. The CDR3 nucleotides are TGTGCCATCAGTGTGGGGGACTATGGCTACACCTTC. Amino acids: CAISVGDYGYTF.

This clonotype was counted a single time. The chain uses TRBV2 and TRBJ1-4; no clear D. Germline CDR1 and CDR2: SNHLY and FYNNEI. This CDR3 comprises 12 residues. Deletions cut 8 bases from V and 4 bases from J, with 8 bases between. CDR3 region: CASGLDNEKLFF. In nucleotides, the CDR3 is TGTGCCAGCGGGTTGGATAATGAAAAACTGTTTTTT.

The chain has TRBV7-9 and TRBJ2-3; no clear D. Per the germline V gene, CDR1 is SEHNR and CDR2 is FQNEAQ (reference sequence). The CDR3 loop spans 12 amino acids. Trimming took 2 bases from V and 6 from J, leaving 6 bases between them. The chain's CDR3 is CASSLTRDTQYF. CDR3 in DNA: TGTGCCAGCAGCTTAACCAGGGATACGCAGTATTTT. The entire variable domain, with the rest obtained from reference TRBV7-9 and TRBJ2-3, is as follows: DTGVSQNPRHKITKRGQNVTFRCDPISEHNRLYWYRQTLGQGPEFLTYFQNEAQLEKSRLLSDRFSAERPKGSFSTLEIQRTEQGDSAMYLCASSLTRDTQYFGPGTRLTVL.

In its sample, this clonotype was seen a few times. The rearrangement joins TRBV20-1 to TRBJ1-1; D remains unclear. Trimming pared 0 bases from V and 6 bases from J, leaving 5 bases between. The germline V gene has CDR1 DFQATT and CDR2 SNEGSKA (reference sequence). The length of the CDR3 is 11 residues. Here the CDR3 DNA reads TGCAGTGCTAGAGATCGGGCTGAAGCTTTCTTT. This codes for CSARDRAEAFF.

The chain has TRBV27 and TRBJ1-2; 10 bases map to TRBD1. Germline V gives CDR1 MNHEY, CDR2 SMNVEV (reference sequence). Unmatched junction bases numbered 7, after V lost 4 bases and J lost 5 bases. There are 15 residues in the CDR3. The CDR3 DNA is TGTGCCAGCAGTTCCCGGACAGGGGGAAGGTATGGCTACACCTTC. Its protein product is CASSSRTGGRYGYTF.

The rearrangement links TRBV29-1 to TRBJ1-1; TRBD1 agrees at 7 bases. Germline V gene data show CDR1 as SQVTM and CDR2 as ANQGSEA. CDR3 length: 12 residues. After removal of 3 bases from V and 4 bases from J, the junction contained 2 bases not matched to a gene. This CDR3 is CSVDQGGTEAFF. The CDR3 DNA sequence: TGCAGCGTTGATCAGGGGGGCACTGAAGCTTTCTTT.

This clonotype showed up just once. The J gene is TRBJ1-2, the V gene TRBV7-9; D gene ambiguous. This CDR3 region has 13 residues. Between the trimmed V and J ends, which lost 3 bases and 3 bases, there was a span of 8 bases. Looked up from germline, CDR1 is SEHNR and CDR2 is FQNEAQ (reference sequence). The CDR3 loop reads CASSFQEDYGYTF. The CDR3 coding sequence is TGTGCCAGCAGCTTCCAGGAAGACTATGGCTACACCTTC.

The gene calls are TRBV3-1 and TRBJ1-2; 8 bases align to TRBD1. The CDR3 length is 12 residues. J lost 3 bases, V lost 7 bases, and 1 base had no gene match. Germline CDR1 LGHDT, CDR2 YNNKEL (reference sequence). The CDR3, as DNA: TGTGCCAGCACGGGACAGGACTATGGCTACACCTTC. As protein: CASTGQDYGYTF.

The rearrangement links TRBV20-1 to TRBJ2-1, with D possibly being TRBD2 (6 bases). Trimming stripped 2 bases from V and 1 base from J, with 12 bases between. The length of the CDR3 is 15 residues. The germline V gene has CDR1 DFQATT and CDR2 SNEGSKA (reference sequence). The CDR3 spells CSARPRGSSYNEQFF. The CDR3 bases are TGCAGTGCTAGACCCCGGGGGTCGTCCTACAATGAGCAGTTCTTC.

The rearrangement links TRBV18 to TRBJ2-7, with 7 nucleotides matching TRBD1. V shed 6 bases and J 2 bases; nucleotides not matched to a gene: 7. This CDR3 comprises 14 residues. CDR1 and CDR2 from the germline V gene are KGHSH and LQKENI. The CDR3 DNA sequence: TGTGCCAGCTCTCCGGACAGGTCTACCTACGAGCAGTACTTC. As protein: CASSPDRSTYEQYF.

The chain has TRBV30 and TRBJ2-1, with 8 bases matching TRBD2. From germline, CDR1 is GTSNPN and CDR2 SVGIG (reference sequence). CDR3 length equals 17 residues. V lost 2 bases, J lost 0 bases, and 9 bases stayed unmatched. CDR3 nucleotides: TGTGCCTGGAGTTCGGGGTTGAGCGGGAGCTCCTACAATGAGCAGTTCTTC. Its protein product is CAWSSGLSGSSYNEQFF.

The chain combines TRBV28 with TRBJ2-3; TRBD2 agrees at 11 bases. Germline V gene lookup returns CDR1 MDHEN and CDR2 SYDVKM. The CDR3 is 12 amino acids. The trim removed 3 bases at V and 15 bases at J, leaving 5 bases unmatched. The CDR3 sequence is CASSLVAGGPYF. Written as DNA, the CDR3 is TGTGCCAGCAGTTTGGTAGCGGGGGGGCCCTATTTT.

The chain uses TRBV5-1 and TRBJ2-6, with 7 nucleotides matching TRBD1. Germline CDR1 SGHRS, CDR2 YFSETQ. The CDR3 contains 17 residues. The trim removed 3 bases at V and 0 bases at J, leaving 6 bases unmatched. For the CDR3, the DNA is TGCGCCAGCAGCTGGACAGGCGGTAGCTCTGGGGCCAACGTCCTGACTTTC. Translating it yields CASSWTGGSSGANVLTF.

This clonotype appeared a single time. The chain has TRBV29-1 and TRBJ1-2; D is uncertain. The V end was cut by 4 bases, the J end by 7 bases, with 7 bases between. Germline CDR1 and CDR2: SQVTM and ANQGSEA. The CDR3 totals 10 residues. The DNA of the CDR3 is TGCAGCGTTGGAGGGCCTGGCTACACCTTC. This codes for CSVGGPGYTF.